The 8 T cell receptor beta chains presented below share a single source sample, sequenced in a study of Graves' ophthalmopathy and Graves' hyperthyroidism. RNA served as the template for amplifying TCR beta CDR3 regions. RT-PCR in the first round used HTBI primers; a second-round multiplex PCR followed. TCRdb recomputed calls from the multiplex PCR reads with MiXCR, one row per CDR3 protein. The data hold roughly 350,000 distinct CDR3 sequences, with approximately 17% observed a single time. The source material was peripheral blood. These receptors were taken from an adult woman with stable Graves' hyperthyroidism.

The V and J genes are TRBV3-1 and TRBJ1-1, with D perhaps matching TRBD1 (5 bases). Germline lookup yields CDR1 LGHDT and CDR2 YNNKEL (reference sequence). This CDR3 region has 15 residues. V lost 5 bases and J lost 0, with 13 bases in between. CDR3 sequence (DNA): TGTGCCAGCAGCTGGGGACGGGGAGTGAACACTGAAGCTTTCTTT. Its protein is CASSWGRGVNTEAFF.

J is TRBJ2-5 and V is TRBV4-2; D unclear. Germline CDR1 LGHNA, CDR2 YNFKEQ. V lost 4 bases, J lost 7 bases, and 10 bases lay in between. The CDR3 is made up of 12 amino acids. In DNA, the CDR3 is TGTGCCAGCAGCCGAGAGCGTGGGACCCAGTACTTC. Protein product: CASSRERGTQYF.

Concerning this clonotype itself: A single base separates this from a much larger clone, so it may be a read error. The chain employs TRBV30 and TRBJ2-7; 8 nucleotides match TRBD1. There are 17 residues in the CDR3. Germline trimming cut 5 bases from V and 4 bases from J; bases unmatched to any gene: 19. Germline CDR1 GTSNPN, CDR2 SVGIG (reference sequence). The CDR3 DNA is TGTGCCTGGCATGTCGATGACCGGACAGGGAATGGGTACGAGCAGTACTTC. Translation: CAWHVDDRTGNGYEQYF. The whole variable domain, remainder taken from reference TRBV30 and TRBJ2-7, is SQTIHQWPATLVQPVGSPLSLECTVEGTSNPNLYWYRQAAGRGLQLLFYSVGIGQISSEVPQNLSASRPQDRQFILSSKKLLLSDSGFYLCAWHVDDRTGNGYEQYFGPGTRLTVT.

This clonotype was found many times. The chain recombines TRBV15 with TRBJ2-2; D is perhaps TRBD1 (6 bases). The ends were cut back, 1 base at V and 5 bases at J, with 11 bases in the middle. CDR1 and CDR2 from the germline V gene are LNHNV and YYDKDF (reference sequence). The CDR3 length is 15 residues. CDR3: CATSRAGTSTGELFF. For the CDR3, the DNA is TGTGCCACCAGCAGAGCCGGGACATCGACCGGGGAGCTGTTTTTT.

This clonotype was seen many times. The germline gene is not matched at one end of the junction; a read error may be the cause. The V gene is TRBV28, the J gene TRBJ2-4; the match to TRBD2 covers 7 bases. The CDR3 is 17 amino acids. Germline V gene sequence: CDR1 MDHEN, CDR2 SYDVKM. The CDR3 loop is CASSPLWLAEAKNIKYF. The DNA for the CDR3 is TGTGCCAGCAGCCCACTTTGGCTAGCGGAGGCCAAAAACATTAAGTACTTC. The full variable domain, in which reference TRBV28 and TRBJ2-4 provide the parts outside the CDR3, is DVKVTQSSRYLVKRTGEKVFLECVQDMDHENMFWYRQDPGLGLRLIYFSYDVKMKEKGDIPEGYSVSREKKERFSLILESASTNQTSMYLCASSPLWLAEAKNIKYFGAGTRLSVL.

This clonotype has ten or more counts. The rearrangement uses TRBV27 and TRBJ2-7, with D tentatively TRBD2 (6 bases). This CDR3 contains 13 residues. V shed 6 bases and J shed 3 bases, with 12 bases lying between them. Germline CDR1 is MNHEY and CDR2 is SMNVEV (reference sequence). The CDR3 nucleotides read TGTGCCAGCAGCCTTGGGAGGTTCTACGAGCAGTACTTC. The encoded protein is CASSLGRFYEQYF.

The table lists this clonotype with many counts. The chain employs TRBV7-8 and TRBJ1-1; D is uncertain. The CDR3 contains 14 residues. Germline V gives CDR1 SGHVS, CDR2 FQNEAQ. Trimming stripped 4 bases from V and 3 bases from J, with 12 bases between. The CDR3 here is CASSSIGEHTEAFF. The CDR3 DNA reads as TGTGCCAGCAGCTCCATTGGGGAGCACACTGAAGCTTTCTTT.

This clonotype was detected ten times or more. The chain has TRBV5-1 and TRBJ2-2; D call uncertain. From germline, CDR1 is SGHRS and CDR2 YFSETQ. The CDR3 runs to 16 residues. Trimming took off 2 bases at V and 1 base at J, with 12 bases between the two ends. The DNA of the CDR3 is TGCGCCAGCAGCTTAAAATCGACCGGGAACACCGGGGAGCTGTTTTTT. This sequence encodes CASSLKSTGNTGELFF.